The 29 T cell receptor beta chains listed next were all sequenced from one sample in a study of T cells in Graves' hyperthyroidism and ophthalmopathy. RNA transcripts served as the template for amplifying TCR beta CDR3 regions. Researchers ran a first-round RT-PCR on the TCR CDR3 using the HTBI primer set. TCRdb re-analysed the multiplex PCR reads in MiXCR, keeping a single row per CDR3 protein. The sample contains 700,000 or so distinct CDR3 sequences, around 15% of which appear only once. Sequencing was carried out using blood. These receptors all stem from a man between 18 and 29 years old with Graves' hyperthyroidism.

In this sample, this clonotype turned up many times. The rearrangement uses TRBV3-1 and TRBJ2-2; 7 bases align to TRBD2. The CDR3 is 15 amino acids. The germline V gene has CDR1 LGHDT and CDR2 YNNKEL (reference sequence). With 4 bases clipped from V and 0 bases from J, the junction kept 2 bases outside the gene matches. The chain's CDR3 is CASSLGTTNTGELFF. The DNA for the CDR3 is TGTGCCAGCAGCCTCGGGACTACGAACACCGGGGAGCTGTTTTTT.

This clonotype was counted at least ten times. This sequence joins TRBV24-1 and TRBJ2-7, with D hard to call. This CDR3 comprises 14 residues. CDR1 KGHDR and CDR2 SFDVKD come from the germline V gene. The germline V and J ends were trimmed by 1 base and 2 bases, with 8 bases remaining between them. This CDR3 reads CATSDFKRPYEQYF. The CDR3 region has the DNA TGTGCCACCAGTGATTTTAAGCGCCCCTACGAGCAGTACTTC.

This clonotype was seen a handful of times. The chain recombines TRBV20-1 with TRBJ1-4, with 9 bases aligning to TRBD1. The CDR3 has 12 residues. The V segment lost 5 bases and the J segment 8 bases; nucleotides outside the gene matches: 3. Germline CDR1 DFQATT, CDR2 SNEGSKA (reference sequence). The CDR3 DNA reads as TGCAGTGCTGGGGACAGGGACGAAAAACTGTTTTTT. It is translated as CSAGDRDEKLFF.

This clonotype has at least ten counts. This chain joins TRBV11-3 and TRBJ2-3; TRBD2 is a possible D gene (5 bases). Germline CDR1 and CDR2: SGHNT and YENEEA. The CDR3 has 14 residues. With 5 bases removed from V and 4 bases from J, the gap between germline ends came to 13 bases. The CDR3 region is CASSPETGSDTQYF. CDR3 sequence (DNA): TGTGCCAGCAGCCCGGAGACGGGGTCAGATACGCAGTATTTT.

This clonotype occurred a few times. This chain connects TRBV7-9 to TRBJ2-3; D uncertain. The CDR3 is 10 residues long. The V end lost 11 bases, the J end lost 10 bases, and 13 bases lay between the germline ends. Germline V gene lookup returns CDR1 SEHNR and CDR2 FQNEAQ (reference sequence). The CDR3 loop is CAEKDGPQYF. The CDR3 DNA follows: TGTGCCGAAAAGGACGGGCCGCAGTATTTT.

The sample holds many counts of this clonotype. The chain employs TRBV2 and TRBJ2-5; weak D call: TRBD2 (7 bases). Germline V gives CDR1 SNHLY, CDR2 FYNNEI. V shed 5 bases and J shed 1 base, with 14 bases lying between them. This CDR3 comprises 15 residues. DNA of the CDR3: TGTGCCAGCAGTCCCATGGGGGGGCGCCAAGAGACCCAGTACTTC. Its protein product is CASSPMGGRQETQYF.

The rearrangement joins TRBV28 to TRBJ1-1; weak D call: TRBD1 (5 bases). The V gene lost 10 bases and the J gene lost 2 bases, with 14 bases spanning the gap. Germline CDR1 is MDHEN and CDR2 is SYDVKM. The CDR3 loop spans 13 amino acids. CDR3 in DNA: TGTGCCAACAGAAAGACAGTCAACACTGAAGCTTTCTTT. It encodes CANRKTVNTEAFF.

The J gene is TRBJ2-5, the V gene TRBV4-2; 11 bases fit TRBD2. Trimming took 2 bases from V and 0 from J; bases not matched to a gene: 14. This CDR3 is built from 20 residues. Germline assignment: CDR1 LGHNA and CDR2 YNFKEQ. CDR3 DNA sequence: TGTGCCAGCAGCCAAACCCCCGCGGGGGCTAGCGGGGGGTACCAAGAGACCCAGTACTTC. This encodes CASSQTPAGASGGYQETQYF.

This clonotype was counted at least ten times. The chain links TRBV6-2 or TRBV6-3 to TRBJ1-1; D not resolved. The CDR3 contains 14 residues. V lost 8 bases to trimming and J lost 1 base, with 14 bases between them. The germline CDR1 and CDR2 sequences are MNHEY and SVGEGT. The CDR3 sequence: CASASGVTNTEAFF. Here the CDR3 DNA reads TGTGCCAGCGCGTCGGGTGTGACGAACACTGAAGCTTTCTTT.

This chain connects TRBV29-1 to TRBJ1-1, with 9 bases fitting TRBD1. The CDR3 runs to 12 residues. J was trimmed by 11 bases and V by 4 bases; bases with no gene match: 8. The germline V gene has CDR1 SQVTM and CDR2 ANQGSEA. The CDR3 DNA is TGCAGCGTTGGTCGGGACAGGGCAATCGCTTTCTTT. It translates to CSVGRDRAIAFF.

This clonotype came up a few times. This chain uses TRBV29-1 with TRBJ2-1; the D gene could be TRBD1 or TRBD2 (6 bases each). The length of the CDR3 is 12 residues. CDR1 is SQVTM and CDR2 is ANQGSEA in the germline V gene. The V end was cut by 7 bases, the J end by 6 bases, with 13 bases between. CDR3 in amino acids: CSAKQGGNEQFF. As DNA, the CDR3 is TGCAGCGCGAAACAGGGAGGCAATGAGCAGTTCTTC.

This clonotype was picked up many times. Germline is not matched at one junction end, which may reflect a read error. V is TRBV5-1 and J is TRBJ2-1; 8 bases map to TRBD2. Germline CDR1 reads SGHRS; CDR2 reads YFSETQ. The CDR3 consists of 17 residues. CDR3 sequence reads: CASSLETGPGGVNERFF. In DNA, the CDR3 is TGCGCCAGCAGCCTGGAAACCGGACCGGGGGGGGTCAATGAGCGGTTCTTC.

This clonotype was picked up many times. This chain links TRBV9 with TRBJ1-1; D unresolved. V dropped 0 bases and J dropped 5 bases, with 8 bases sitting between them. The CDR3 is 13 amino acids. Germline lookup yields CDR1 SGDLS and CDR2 YYNGEE. CDR3 DNA: TGTGCCAGCAGCGTAGACCCCGGTACTGAAGCTTTCTTT. It yields the protein CASSVDPGTEAFF.

This clonotype was seen at least ten times. The rearrangement joins TRBV2 to TRBJ1-2; D perhaps matches TRBD1 (6 bases). Germline loops: CDR1 SNHLY, CDR2 FYNNEI. V was cut by 6 bases and J by 0 bases, with 14 bases left in between. The CDR3 runs 15 residues. The CDR3 DNA reads as TGTGCCAGCAGCGCCACAGGGAACACTAACTATGGCTACACCTTC. Its protein is CASSATGNTNYGYTF.

In this sample, this clonotype turned up a few times. The rearrangement uses TRBV6-6 and TRBJ1-1; 7 bases line up with TRBD1. Germline-derived CDR1 and CDR2 are MNHNY and SVGAGI (reference sequence). V trimming: 0 bases; J trimming: 3 bases; junction bases outside the gene matches: 1. The CDR3 is made up of 14 amino acids. The CDR3 sequence is CASSYSQGYTEAFF. The CDR3 nucleotides read TGTGCCAGCAGTTACTCACAGGGGTACACTGAAGCTTTCTTT.

V gene TRBV20-1 combines with J gene TRBJ2-1; TRBD2 aligns across 10 bases. CDR3 length equals 15 residues. The germline gives CDR1 DFQATT, CDR2 SNEGSKA (reference sequence). V was pared by 1 base and J by 9 bases, with 9 bases of the junction left unmatched. CDR3 sequence (DNA): TGCAGTGCTAGAGGGAGGGGCCTAGCGGGAGCTGAGCAGTTCTTC. Protein sequence: CSARGRGLAGAEQFF.

J is TRBJ1-2 and V is TRBV6-2 or TRBV6-3; 8 nucleotides match TRBD1. Trimming took 6 bases from V and 4 from J; bases not matched to a gene: 16. Germline V gene sequence: CDR1 MNHEY, CDR2 SVGEGT. This CDR3 contains 17 residues. The CDR3 protein is CASRLRPGQEVIYGYTF. The CDR3 DNA reads as TGTGCCAGCAGACTGAGGCCGGGACAGGAAGTTATCTATGGCTACACCTTC.

The chain couples TRBV19 to TRBJ1-2; 7 bases agree with TRBD1. The germline V gene has CDR1 LNHDA and CDR2 SQIVND (reference sequence). CDR3 length: 15 amino acids. V lost 5 bases to trimming and J lost 0 bases; unmatched junction nucleotides: 6. The CDR3 DNA reads as TGTGCCAGTAGTGAGTCGACAGGGACTAACTATGGCTACACCTTC. Translating it yields CASSESTGTNYGYTF.

This clonotype was recorded only once. A much more abundant neighbour one base away suggests this may be a read error. This sequence joins TRBV13 and TRBJ2-3; D may be TRBD1 or TRBD2 (7 bases each). Per germline, CDR1 PRHDT and CDR2 FYEKMQ (reference sequence). The CDR3 contains 15 residues. This chain's CDR3 is CAGSPTGAGADTQYF. CDR3 nucleotides: TGTGCCGGCAGCCCAACAGGGGCGGGGGCAGATACGCAGTATTTT.

The chain recombines TRBV18 with TRBJ1-5; 7 nucleotides agree with TRBD1. CDR1 and CDR2 (germline): KGHSH, LQKENI. This CDR3 contains 14 residues. Trimming cost V 4 bases and J 7 bases; bases outside gene matches: 7. The CDR3: CASSRQGVEQPQHF. The CDR3 DNA sequence: TGTGCCAGCTCACGCCAGGGGGTTGAGCAGCCCCAGCATTTT.

The V call is TRBV6-2 or TRBV6-3, the J call TRBJ2-2; D uncertain. Germline V gives CDR1 MNHEY, CDR2 SVGEGT. Trimming shortened V by 6 bases and J by 1 base, and 12 bases separated the two germline ends. CDR3 length: 15 amino acids. Written as DNA, the CDR3 is TGTGCCAGCAGAAGCACCCCAGGGAACACCGGGGAGCTGTTTTTT. Encoded protein: CASRSTPGNTGELFF.

The chain joins TRBV19 to TRBJ2-7, with unresolved D. This CDR3 region has 14 residues. Trimming took 5 bases from V and 6 from J, leaving 17 bases between them. CDR1 is LNHDA, CDR2 SQIVND, per germline (reference sequence). In nucleotides, the CDR3 is TGTGCCAGTAGTCCCGCATACCTTTTGGGCGAGCAGTACTTC. As protein: CASSPAYLLGEQYF.

The chain carries TRBV14 and TRBJ1-2; the D gene is possibly TRBD1 (6 bases). The CDR3 consists of 17 residues. From germline, CDR1 is SGHDN and CDR2 FVKESK. V dropped 5 bases and J dropped 4 bases, with 23 bases sitting between them. CDR3 sequence reads: CASSDALGGAPGYGYTF. The CDR3 DNA reads TGTGCCAGCAGCGACGCTCTCGGGGGGGCCCCCGGCTATGGCTACACCTTC.

This clonotype was counted only a few times. Sequence at one end of the junction differs from germline and may be a read error. The genes are TRBV6-5 and TRBJ2-7; 11 positions match TRBD2. The CDR3 runs 14 residues. The germline V gene encodes CDR1 MNHEY and CDR2 SVGAGI. Here the CDR3 DNA reads TGTGCCAGCAGTTCGTCTAGCGGGAGGCACGAGCAGTGCTTC. Translation gives CASSSSSGRHEQCF.

The CDR3, as DNA: TGTGCCAGCATGGGGACCGAAAAACTGTTTTTT. Translating it yields CASMGTEKLFF. The rearrangement links TRBV25-1 to TRBJ1-4, with a possible D match to TRBD1 (5 bases). Germline-derived CDR1 and CDR2 are MGHDK and SYGVNS. The CDR3 consists of 11 residues. V was clipped by 7 bases and J by 8 bases, with 8 bases between them.

This clonotype was recorded at least ten times. This rearrangement joins TRBV6-1 to TRBJ1-1, with D hard to call. V lost 8 bases, J lost 1 base, and 26 bases lay in between. CDR1 is MNHNS and CDR2 is SASEGT in the germline V gene. The CDR3 is made up of 18 amino acids. The CDR3 DNA is TGTGCCAGCCGAAAGAGACCCTCCTACTCACCTGGGAACACTGAAGCTTTCTTT. Amino acids: CASRKRPSYSPGNTEAFF.

This clonotype has only a few counts. The chain employs TRBV12-3 or TRBV12-4 and TRBJ2-6, with D possibly being TRBD1 or TRBD2 (5 bases each). CDR3 size: 17 residues. V lost 7 bases to trimming and J lost 0 bases, with 16 bases between them. In DNA form, the CDR3 reads TGTGCCAGCACCCCCGGTGGGGGATACTCTGGGGCCAACGTCCTGACTTTC. Its translation: CASTPGGGYSGANVLTF.

This clonotype showed up many times. The chain employs TRBV5-4 and TRBJ2-7; TRBD2 aligns across 9 bases. The CDR3 spans 17 residues. The germline V gene encodes CDR1 SGHNT and CDR2 YYREEE (reference sequence). Trimming took 3 bases from V and 5 from J; bases not matched to a gene: 15. The CDR3 bases are TGTGCCAGCAGCTCTCCCCCCCTTGCGGGAGGGCCTCACGAGCAGTACTTC. It translates to CASSSPPLAGGPHEQYF. Variable domain in full (rest from reference TRBV5-4 and TRBJ2-7): ETGVTQSPTHLIKTRGQQVTLRCSSQSGHNTVSWYQQALGQGPQFIFQYYREEENGRGNFPPRFSGLQFPNYSSELNVNALELDDSALYLCASSSPPLAGGPHEQYFGPGTRLTVT.

This clonotype came up many times. CDR3 amino acids: CASSRTSPGELFF. In nucleotides, the CDR3 is TGTGCCAGCAGCAGAACTAGCCCCGGGGAGCTGTTTTTT. The chain carries TRBV28 and TRBJ2-2; weak D call: TRBD2 (6 bases). The CDR3 is 13 amino acids. The germline gives CDR1 MDHEN, CDR2 SYDVKM. The V end was cut by 6 bases, the J end by 6 bases, with 11 bases between.